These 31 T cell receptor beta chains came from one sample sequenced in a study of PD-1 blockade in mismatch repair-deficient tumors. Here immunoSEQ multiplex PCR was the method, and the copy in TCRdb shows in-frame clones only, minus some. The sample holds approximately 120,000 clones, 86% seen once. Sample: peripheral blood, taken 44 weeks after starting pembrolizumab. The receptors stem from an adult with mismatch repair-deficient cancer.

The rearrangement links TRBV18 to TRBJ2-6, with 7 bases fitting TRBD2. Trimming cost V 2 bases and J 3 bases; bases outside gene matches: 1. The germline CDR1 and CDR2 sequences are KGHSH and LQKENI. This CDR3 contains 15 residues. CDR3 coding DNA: TGTGCCAGCTCACCAACTAGCGTTGGGGCCAACGTCCTGACTTTC. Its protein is CASSPTSVGANVLTF. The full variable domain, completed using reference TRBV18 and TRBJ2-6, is NAGVMQNPRHLVRRRGQEARLRCSPMKGHSHVYWYRQLPEEGLKFMVYLQKENIIDESGMPKERFSAEFPKEGPSILRIQQVVRGDSAAYFCASSPTSVGANVLTFGAGSRLTVL.

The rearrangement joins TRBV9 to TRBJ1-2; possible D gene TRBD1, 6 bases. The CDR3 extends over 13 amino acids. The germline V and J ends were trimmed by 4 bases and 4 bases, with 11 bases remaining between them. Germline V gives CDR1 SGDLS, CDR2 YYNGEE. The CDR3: CASSKGDGYGYTF. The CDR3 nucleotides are TGTGCCAGCAGCAAGGGGGATGGCTATGGCTACACCTTC.

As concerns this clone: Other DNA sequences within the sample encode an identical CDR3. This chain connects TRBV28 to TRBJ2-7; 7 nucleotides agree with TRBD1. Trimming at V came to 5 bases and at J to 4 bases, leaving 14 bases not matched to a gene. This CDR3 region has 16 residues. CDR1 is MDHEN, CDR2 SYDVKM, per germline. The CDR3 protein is CASSKPGQLSSYEQYF. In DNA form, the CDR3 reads TGTGCCAGCAGTAAGCCGGGACAGTTGAGCTCTTACGAGCAGTACTTC.

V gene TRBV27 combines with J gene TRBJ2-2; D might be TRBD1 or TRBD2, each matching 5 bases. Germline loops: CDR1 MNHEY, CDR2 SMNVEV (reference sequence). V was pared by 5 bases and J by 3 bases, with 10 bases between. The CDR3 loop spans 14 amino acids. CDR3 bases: TGTGCCAGCAGTGACGGGACCCACACCGGGGAGCTGTTTTTT. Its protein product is CASSDGTHTGELFF.

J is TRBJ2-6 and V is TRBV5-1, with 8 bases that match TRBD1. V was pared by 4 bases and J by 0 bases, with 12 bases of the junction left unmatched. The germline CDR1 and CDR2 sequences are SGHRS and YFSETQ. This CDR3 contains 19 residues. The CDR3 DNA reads TGCGCCAGCAGCCCAAGTTGGGGGACAGGAGTCTCTGGGGCCAACGTCCTGACTTTC. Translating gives CASSPSWGTGVSGANVLTF.

DNA for the CDR3: TGCGCCAGCAGCGGCGGGGGGGCCCGCGAGCAGTACTTC. This sequence encodes CASSGGGAREQYF. The V and J genes are TRBV5-1 and TRBJ2-7, with 9 nucleotides matching TRBD2. The V segment lost 4 bases and the J segment 6 bases; nucleotides outside the gene matches: 5. The CDR3 is made up of 13 amino acids. CDR1 is SGHRS and CDR2 is YFSETQ in the germline V gene. The whole variable domain, filled in from reference TRBV5-1 and TRBJ2-7, reads KAGVTQTPRYLIKTRGQQVTLSCSPISGHRSVSWYQQTPGQGLQFLFEYFSETQRNKGNFPGRFSGRQFSNSRSEMNVSTLELGDSALYLCASSGGGAREQYFGPGTRLTVT.

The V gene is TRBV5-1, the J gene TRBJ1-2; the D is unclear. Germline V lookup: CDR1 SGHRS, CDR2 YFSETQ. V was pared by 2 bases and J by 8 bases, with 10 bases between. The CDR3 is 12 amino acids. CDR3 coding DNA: TGCGCCAGCAGCTTAACATCTGAGGGCTACACCTTC. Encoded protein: CASSLTSEGYTF.

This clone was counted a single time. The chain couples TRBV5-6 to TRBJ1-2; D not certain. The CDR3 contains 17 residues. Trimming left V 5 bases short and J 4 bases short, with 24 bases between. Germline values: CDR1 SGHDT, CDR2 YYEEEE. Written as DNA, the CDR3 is TGTGCCAGCAGTACACTCTCCGGCCGTGGGCAAGTCTATGGCTACACCTTC. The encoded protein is CASSTLSGRGQVYGYTF.

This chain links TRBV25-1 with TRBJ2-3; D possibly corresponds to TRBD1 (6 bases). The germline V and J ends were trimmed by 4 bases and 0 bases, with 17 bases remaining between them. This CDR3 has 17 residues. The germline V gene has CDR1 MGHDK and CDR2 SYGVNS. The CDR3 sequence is CASSGSMQGTSTDTQYF. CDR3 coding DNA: TGTGCCAGCAGTGGATCGATGCAGGGGACCAGCACAGATACGCAGTATTTT.

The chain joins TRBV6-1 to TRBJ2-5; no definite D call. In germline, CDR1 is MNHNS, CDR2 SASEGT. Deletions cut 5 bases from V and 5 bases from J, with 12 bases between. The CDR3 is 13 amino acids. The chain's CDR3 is CASSPTVGETQYF. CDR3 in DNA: TGTGCCAGCAGTCCCACCGTTGGGGAGACCCAGTACTTC.

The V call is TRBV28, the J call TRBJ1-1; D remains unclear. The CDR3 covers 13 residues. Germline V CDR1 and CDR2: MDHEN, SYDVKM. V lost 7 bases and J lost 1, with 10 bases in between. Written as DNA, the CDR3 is TGTGCCAGCACCATAACTGCGAACACTGAAGCTTTCTTT. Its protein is CASTITANTEAFF. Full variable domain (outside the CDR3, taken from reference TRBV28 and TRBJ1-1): DVKVTQSSRYLVKRTGEKVFLECVQDMDHENMFWYRQDPGLGLRLIYFSYDVKMKEKGDIPEGYSVSREKKERFSLILESASTNQTSMYLCASTITANTEAFFGQGTRLTVV.

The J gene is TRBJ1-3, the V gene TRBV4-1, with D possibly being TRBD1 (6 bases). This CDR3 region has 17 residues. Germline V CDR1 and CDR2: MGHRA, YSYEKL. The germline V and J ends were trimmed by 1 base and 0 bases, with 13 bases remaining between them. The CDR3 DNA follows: TGCGCCAGCAGCCAAGCGAGGGGGAGAAACTCTGGAAACACCATATATTTT. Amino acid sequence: CASSQARGRNSGNTIYF.

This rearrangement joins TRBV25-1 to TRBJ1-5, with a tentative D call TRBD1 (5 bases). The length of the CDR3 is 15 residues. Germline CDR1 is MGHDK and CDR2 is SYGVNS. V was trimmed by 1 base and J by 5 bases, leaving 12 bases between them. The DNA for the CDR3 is TGTGCCAGCAGTGAATCAAGGGCGGGGGATCAGCCCCAGCATTTT. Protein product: CASSESRAGDQPQHF.

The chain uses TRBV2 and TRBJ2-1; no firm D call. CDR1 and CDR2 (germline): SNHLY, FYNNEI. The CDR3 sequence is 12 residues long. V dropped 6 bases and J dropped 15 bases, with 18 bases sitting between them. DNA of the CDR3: TGTGCCAGCAGGGGGTTGGTGCCTGTGGGGTTCTTC. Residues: CASRGLVPVGFF.

In nucleotides, the CDR3 is TGTGCCAGCTCTCCAGCGGGAGCTAGAGAGACCCAGTACTTC. Amino acid sequence: CASSPAGARETQYF. The rearrangement joins TRBV6-6 to TRBJ2-5, with 8 nucleotides matching TRBD2. The V segment lost 8 bases and the J segment 4 bases; nucleotides outside the gene matches: 9. Germline V CDR1 and CDR2: MNHNY, SVGAGI (reference sequence). The CDR3 consists of 14 residues.

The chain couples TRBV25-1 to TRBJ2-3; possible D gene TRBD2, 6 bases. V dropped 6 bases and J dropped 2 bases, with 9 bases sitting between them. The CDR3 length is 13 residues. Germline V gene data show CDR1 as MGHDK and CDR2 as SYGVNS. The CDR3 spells CASSGSPTDTQYF. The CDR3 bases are TGTGCCAGCAGCGGGAGTCCCACAGATACGCAGTATTTT.

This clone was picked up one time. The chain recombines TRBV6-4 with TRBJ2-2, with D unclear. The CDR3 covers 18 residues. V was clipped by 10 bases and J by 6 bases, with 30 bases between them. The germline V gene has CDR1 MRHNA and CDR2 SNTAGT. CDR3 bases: TGTGCCACCCTGGACGTCCGCCATCCCCACCCTGCAGCCGGGGAGCTGTTTTTT. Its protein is CATLDVRHPHPAAGELFF.

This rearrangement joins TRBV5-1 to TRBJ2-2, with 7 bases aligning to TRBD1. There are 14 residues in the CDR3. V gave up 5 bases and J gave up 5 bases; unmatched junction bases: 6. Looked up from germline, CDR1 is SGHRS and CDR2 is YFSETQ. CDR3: CASRIGGLTGELFF. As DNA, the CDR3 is TGCGCCAGCAGGATAGGGGGCCTGACCGGGGAGCTGTTTTTT. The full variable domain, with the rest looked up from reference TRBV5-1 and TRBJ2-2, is KAGVTQTPRYLIKTRGQQVTLSCSPISGHRSVSWYQQTPGQGLQFLFEYFSETQRNKGNFPGRFSGRQFSNSRSEMNVSTLELGDSALYLCASRIGGLTGELFFGEGSRLTVL.

CDR3 nucleotides: TGTGCCAGCAGTATGGGGGGGCCCGATGAGACCCAGTACTTC. It translates to CASSMGGPDETQYF. This chain connects TRBV6-5 to TRBJ2-5, with D perhaps matching TRBD2 (7 bases). V was cut by 5 bases and J by 5 bases, with 15 bases left in between. The CDR3 loop spans 14 amino acids. CDR1 and CDR2 from the germline V gene are MNHEY and SVGAGI.

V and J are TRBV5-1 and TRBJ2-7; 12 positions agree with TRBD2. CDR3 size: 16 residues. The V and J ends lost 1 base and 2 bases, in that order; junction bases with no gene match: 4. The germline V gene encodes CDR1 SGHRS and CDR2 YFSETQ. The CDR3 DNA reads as TGCGCCAGCAGCTTGTTGGGACTAGCGGGCACCTACGAGCAGTACTTC. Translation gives CASSLLGLAGTYEQYF.

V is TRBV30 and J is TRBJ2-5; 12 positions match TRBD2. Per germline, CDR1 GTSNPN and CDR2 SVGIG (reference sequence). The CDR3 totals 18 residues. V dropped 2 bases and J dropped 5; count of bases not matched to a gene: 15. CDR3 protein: CAWSTGLAGPSGRETQYF. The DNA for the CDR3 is TGTGCCTGGAGTACAGGACTAGCGGGACCCTCTGGTCGGGAGACCCAGTACTTC. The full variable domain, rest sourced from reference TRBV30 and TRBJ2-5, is SQTIHQWPATLVQPVGSPLSLECTVEGTSNPNLYWYRQAAGRGLQLLFYSVGIGQISSEVPQNLSASRPQDRQFILSSKKLLLSDSGFYLCAWSTGLAGPSGRETQYFGPGTRLLVL.

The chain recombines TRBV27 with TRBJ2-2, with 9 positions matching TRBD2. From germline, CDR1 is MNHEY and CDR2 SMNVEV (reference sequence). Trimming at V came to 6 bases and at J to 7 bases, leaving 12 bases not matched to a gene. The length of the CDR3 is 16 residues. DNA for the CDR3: TGTGCCAGCAGGGTCGGGGGCGGGAGGGCCTACGGGGAGCTGTTTTTT. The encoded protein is CASRVGGGRAYGELFF.

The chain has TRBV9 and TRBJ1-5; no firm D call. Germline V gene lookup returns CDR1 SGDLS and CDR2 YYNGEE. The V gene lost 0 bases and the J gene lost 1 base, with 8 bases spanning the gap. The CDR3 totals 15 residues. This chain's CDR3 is CASSVGAASNQPQHF. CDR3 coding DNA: TGTGCCAGCAGCGTAGGAGCGGCCAGCAATCAGCCCCAGCATTTT.

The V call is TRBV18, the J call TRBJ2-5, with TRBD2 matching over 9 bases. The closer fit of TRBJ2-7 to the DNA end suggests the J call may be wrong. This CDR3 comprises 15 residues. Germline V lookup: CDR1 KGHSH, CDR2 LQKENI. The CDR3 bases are TGTGCCAGCTCACCAGGAGCGGGAGGCCGGAACGAGCAGTACTTC. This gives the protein CASSPGAGGRNEQYF.

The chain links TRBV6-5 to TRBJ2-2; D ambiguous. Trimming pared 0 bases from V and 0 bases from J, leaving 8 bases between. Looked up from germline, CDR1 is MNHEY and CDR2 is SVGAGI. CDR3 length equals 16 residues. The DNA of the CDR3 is TGTGCCAGCAGTTACTCTTCGGAGACGAACACCGGGGAGCTGTTTTTT. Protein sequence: CASSYSSETNTGELFF.

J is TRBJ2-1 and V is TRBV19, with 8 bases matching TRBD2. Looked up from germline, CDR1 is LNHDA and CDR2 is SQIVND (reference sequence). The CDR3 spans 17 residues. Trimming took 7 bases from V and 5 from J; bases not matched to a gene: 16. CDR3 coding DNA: TGTGCCAGTAAGGGGCTAGCGGGCCTCCGGTGGGACAATGAGCAGTTCTTC. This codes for CASKGLAGLRWDNEQFF.

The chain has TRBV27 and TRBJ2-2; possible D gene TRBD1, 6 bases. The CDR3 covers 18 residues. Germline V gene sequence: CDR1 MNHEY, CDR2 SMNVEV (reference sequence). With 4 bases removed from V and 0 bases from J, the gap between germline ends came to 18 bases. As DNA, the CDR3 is TGTGCCAGCAGTTCACATACAGGGCGAGGGGCGAACACCGGGGAGCTGTTTTTT. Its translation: CASSSHTGRGANTGELFF.

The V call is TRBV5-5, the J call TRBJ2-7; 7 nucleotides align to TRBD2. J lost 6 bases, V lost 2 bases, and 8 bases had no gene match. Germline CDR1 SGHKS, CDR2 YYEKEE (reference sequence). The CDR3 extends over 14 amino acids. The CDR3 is CASSFGLGEFEQYF. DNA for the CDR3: TGTGCCAGCAGCTTTGGACTAGGCGAGTTCGAGCAGTACTTC.

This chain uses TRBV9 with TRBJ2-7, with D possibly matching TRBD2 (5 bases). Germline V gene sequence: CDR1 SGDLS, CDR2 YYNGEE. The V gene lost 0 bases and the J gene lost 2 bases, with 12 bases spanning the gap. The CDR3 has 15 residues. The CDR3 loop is CASSVAVGEAYEQYF. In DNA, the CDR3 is TGTGCCAGCAGCGTAGCGGTGGGAGAGGCCTACGAGCAGTACTTC.

CDR3 nucleotides: TGTGCCAGCAGCCCCCAGCAGATCAACACCGGGGAGCTGTTTTTT. It yields the protein CASSPQQINTGELFF. J is TRBJ2-2 and V is TRBV7-8; no firm D call. CDR3 length: 15 residues. The germline V and J ends were trimmed by 5 bases and 2 bases, with 12 bases remaining between them. The V gene's germline CDR1 is SGHVS and CDR2 FQNEAQ.

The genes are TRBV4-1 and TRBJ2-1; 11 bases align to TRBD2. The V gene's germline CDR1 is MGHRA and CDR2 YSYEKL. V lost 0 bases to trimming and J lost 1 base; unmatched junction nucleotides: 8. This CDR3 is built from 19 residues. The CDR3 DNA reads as TGCGCCAGCAGCCAAGATTTCCTCCCTAGCGGGAGGTCCTACAATGAGCAGTTCTTC. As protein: CASSQDFLPSGRSYNEQFF.